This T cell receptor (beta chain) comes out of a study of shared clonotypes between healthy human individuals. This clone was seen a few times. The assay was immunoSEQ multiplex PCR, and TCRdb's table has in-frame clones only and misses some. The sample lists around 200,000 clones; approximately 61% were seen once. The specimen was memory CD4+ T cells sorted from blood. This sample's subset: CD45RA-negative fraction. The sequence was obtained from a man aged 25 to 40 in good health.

In DNA, the CDR3 is TGCGCCAGCAGGGATCAGGGTCTCTCTGGCTACACCTTC. Its protein is CASRDQGLSGYTF. V usage is TRBV10-2 and J usage is TRBJ1-2; D may be TRBD1 (5 bases). Trimming left V 6 bases short and J 7 bases short, with 15 bases between. CDR3 length: 13 residues. Germline V lookup: CDR1 WSHSY, CDR2 SAAADI.